This TCR beta chain was identified during a study of cytomegalovirus exposure and HLA in healthy donors. The overall study: Approximately 170 million T cells yielded around 120 million unique TCR beta sequences in earlier analysis.

Findings and limits, study-wide: Some V segments (TRBV6-2 and TRBV6-3 among them) were excluded as indistinguishable. Per published accounts, TCR beta sequences correctly predicted the HLA-A and HLA-B alleles of most subjects. Researchers reported in a later analysis that a missense DCLRE1C variant was tied to TCR beta V- and J-gene trimming.

PCR was performed using 60 Vbeta and 13 Jbeta primers. TCRdb's copy holds only in-frame clones and misses some; the assay was immunoSEQ multiplex PCR. Among 100,000 to 150,000 clones, about 74% were seen once, and the ten largest hold 0.8% to 0.95%. After removal of 5 bases from V and 1 base from J, the junction contained 15 bases not matched to a gene. There are 19 residues in the CDR3. Germline V lookup: CDR1 MDHEN, CDR2 SYDVKM. In the case of this clone: The antigen is unknown.

The sequence derives from a woman aged 55-70 years in good health and CMV-seronegative. The J gene is TRBJ2-4, the V gene TRBV28; 9 nucleotides match TRBD1. The sample taken for sequencing was PBMCs. CDR3 in amino acids: CASSLPGQGLFGAKNIQYF. CDR3 coding DNA: TGTGCCAGCAGTCTACCGGGACAGGGCCTATTCGGGGCCAAAAACATTCAGTACTTC.